This TCR beta chain was recovered during a study of T cell repertoires in cytomegalovirus infection. The study, taken as a whole, reports: Ex vivo responses were dominated by HLA-C-restricted CMV-specific TCR beta clonotypes.

As to this clonotype: Its antigen is currently unknown.

TCRdb reprocessed the reads with MiXCR, giving one entry per CDR3 protein. The sample lists around 530,000 distinct CDR3 sequences; less than 30% were seen once. This CDR3 contains 14 residues. The V gene's germline CDR1 is MNHNY and CDR2 SVGAGI (reference sequence). With V trimmed by 7 bases and J by 6 bases, 8 bases remained unmatched. This TCR was sampled from a human donor in good health (CMV status not recorded). Some clones in this sample may be carry-over from other donors' samples. Material for sequencing was PBMCs. The V call is TRBV6-6, the J call TRBJ2-1, with 8 nucleotides matching TRBD2. The CDR3 coding sequence is TGTGCCAGCAAGGTGACTAGCGTCTCCAATGAGCAGTTCTTC. Protein product: CASKVTSVSNEQFF.